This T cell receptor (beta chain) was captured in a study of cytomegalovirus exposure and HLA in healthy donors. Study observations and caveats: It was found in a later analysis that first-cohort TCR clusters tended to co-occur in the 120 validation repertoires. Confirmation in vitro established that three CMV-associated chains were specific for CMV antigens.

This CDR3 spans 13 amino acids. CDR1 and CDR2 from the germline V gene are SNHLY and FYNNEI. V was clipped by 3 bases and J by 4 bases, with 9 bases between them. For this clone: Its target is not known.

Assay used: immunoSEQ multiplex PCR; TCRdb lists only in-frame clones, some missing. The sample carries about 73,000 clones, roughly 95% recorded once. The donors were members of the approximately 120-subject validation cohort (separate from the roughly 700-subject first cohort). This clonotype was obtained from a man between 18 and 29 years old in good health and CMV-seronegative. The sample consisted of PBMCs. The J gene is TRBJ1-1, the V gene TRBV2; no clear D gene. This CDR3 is CASSDRSGTEAFF. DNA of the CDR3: TGTGCCAGCAGTGACAGATCTGGCACTGAAGCTTTCTTT. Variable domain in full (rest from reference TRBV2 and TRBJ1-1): EPEVTQTPSHQVTQMGQEVILRCVPISNHLYFYWYRQILGQKVEFLVSFYNNEISEKSEIFDDQFSVERPDGSNFTLKIRSTKLEDSAMYFCASSDRSGTEAFFGQGTRLTVV.